This is a list of T cell receptor beta chains from one sample in a study of cytomegalovirus exposure and HLA in healthy donors. Clones were read by immunoSEQ multiplex PCR, and TCRdb kept only the in-frame ones, dropping some. The data hold 55,000 to 70,000 clones, with around 70% observed a single time. The sample comprised PBMCs. The receptors originated from a woman between 55 and 75 years old in good health and CMV-seropositive. Both conserved end residues are part of each CDR3. D genes are given only for firm matches.

v_call d_call cdr3_aa
TRBV9 TRBD2 CASSVAGGSGEQFF
TRBV11-3 TRBD2 CASRSPSGSQGYEQYF
TRBV28 NA CASTISNYGYTF
TRBV9 TRBD1 CASSVTGVQVGYTF
TRBV13 NA CASRLQGASSYEQYF
TRBV6-4 NA CASRMELGSPLHF
TRBV6-1 TRBD1 CASSPQDRVYGYTF
TRBV19 NA CASSALGQSGYTF
TRBV2 TRBD2 CASSLNSGGQETQYF
TRBV5-1 TRBD1 CASSPGQATDTQYF
TRBV7-2 TRBD1 CASSRQGITEAFF
TRBV19 NA CASSHRATPTNEKLFF
TRBV6-5 NA CASSGPSTGELFF
TRBV6-5 TRBD1 CASNRGGTVNTEAFF
TRBV10-3 NA CAIRSGSGGNQPQHF
TRBV19 TRBD1 CASRQGGTEAFF
TRBV5-1 NA CASSQDTVADPKETQYF